The present TCR beta chain was sequenced within a study of spatial heterogeneity in lung cancer. Overall study context: Raw reads contained each unique TCR and UMI combination more than ten times on average. Study-wide points: Quantities of ubiquitous and regional expanded TCRs paralleled ubiquitous and regional nonsynonymous mutations, respectively. One measure, the expanded intratumoral alpha and beta TCR count, tracked tumor mutation counts.

Each CDR3 protein gets one entry after TCRdb re-called the 5' RACE reads with MiXCR. The top ten hold 24% of the sample, which has thousands of distinct CDR3 sequences, around 5.1% seen once. The time point: sample taken at primary tumor resection. The CDR3 has 14 amino acids. Germline-derived CDR1 and CDR2 are LNHDA and SQIVND (reference sequence). The V gene lost 5 bases and the J gene lost 3 bases, with 10 bases spanning the gap. The sample holds many counts of this clonotype. Its specificity is unknown. The source is a female donor with early-stage non-small cell lung cancer. V usage is TRBV19 and J usage is TRBJ2-2, with D unclear. Sequenced material: lung tumor tissue, taken at surgery. The CDR3 sequence: CASSVGWDTGELFF. The CDR3 DNA is TGTGCCAGTAGTGTTGGGTGGGACACCGGGGAGCTGTTTTTT.